Presented here are 3 T cell receptor beta chains from one specimen sequenced in a study of T cell responses to AZD1222 COVID-19 vaccine. The protocol was immunoSEQ multiplex PCR, while the TCRdb copy is restricted to in-frame clones and leaves out a portion. Here the sample spans some 200,000 clones, roughly 92% being singletons. The sample here was peripheral blood, taken 28 days after the second AZD1222 dose. These TCRs come from an adult who received the AZD1222 COVID-19 vaccine.

The genes are TRBV5-4 and TRBJ1-2; a weak D match, TRBD1 (6 bases). Per the germline V gene, CDR1 is SGHNT and CDR2 is YYREEE (reference sequence). With 0 bases removed from V and 13 bases from J, the gap between germline ends came to 13 bases. This CDR3 contains 12 residues. The CDR3 sequence: CASSLDGGPVTF. For the CDR3, the DNA is TGTGCCAGCAGCTTGGATGGGGGGCCAGTCACCTTC.

The chain is built from TRBV11-3 and TRBJ2-1; D is perhaps TRBD1 (5 bases). Germline values: CDR1 SGHNT, CDR2 YENEEA. The V gene lost 4 bases and the J gene lost 7 bases, with 14 bases spanning the gap. The CDR3 totals 14 residues. In nucleotides, the CDR3 is TGTGCCAGCAGCTCCGACGCAGCAGGGAATGAGCAGTTCTTC. Protein product: CASSSDAAGNEQFF.

In the case of this clone: The germline gene is not matched at one end of the junction; a read error may be the cause. J is TRBJ2-2 and V is TRBV7-7, with D possibly being TRBD1 (5 bases). The length of the CDR3 is 12 residues. Germline V gives CDR1 SSHAT, CDR2 FNYEAQ (reference sequence). For the CDR3, the DNA is TGTGCTAGCAGCTTCAGGGCCGGGGAGCTGTTTTTT. Its translation is CASSFRAGELFF.